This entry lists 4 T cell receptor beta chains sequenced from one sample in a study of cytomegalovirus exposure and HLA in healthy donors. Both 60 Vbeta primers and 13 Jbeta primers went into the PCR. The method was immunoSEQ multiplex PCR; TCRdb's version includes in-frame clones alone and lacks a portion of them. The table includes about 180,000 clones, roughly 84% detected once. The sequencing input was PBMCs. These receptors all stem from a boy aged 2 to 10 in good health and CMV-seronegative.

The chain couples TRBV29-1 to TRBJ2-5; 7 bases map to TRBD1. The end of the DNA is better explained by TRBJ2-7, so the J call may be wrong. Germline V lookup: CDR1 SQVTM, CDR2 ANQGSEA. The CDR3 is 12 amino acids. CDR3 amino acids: CSVETGIYEQYF. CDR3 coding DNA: TGCAGCGTAGAGACAGGGATCTACGAGCAGTACTTC.

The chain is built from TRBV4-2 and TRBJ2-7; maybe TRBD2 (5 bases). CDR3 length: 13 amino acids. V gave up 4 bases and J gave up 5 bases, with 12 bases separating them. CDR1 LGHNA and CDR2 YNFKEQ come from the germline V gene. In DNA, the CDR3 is TGTGCCAGCAGCCCACTTGAGGGAGACGAGCAGTACTTC. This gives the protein CASSPLEGDEQYF.

Written as DNA, the CDR3 is TGTGCCAGCAGCTTAAGGGAGGGAGTGAGCACCGGGGAGCTGTTTTTT. It specifies CASSLREGVSTGELFF. The chain combines TRBV7-8 with TRBJ2-2, with 7 bases aligning to TRBD2. From germline, CDR1 is SGHVS and CDR2 FQNEAQ. The CDR3 has 16 amino acids. Trimming removed 2 bases from V and 4 bases from J; junction bases left unmatched: 7.

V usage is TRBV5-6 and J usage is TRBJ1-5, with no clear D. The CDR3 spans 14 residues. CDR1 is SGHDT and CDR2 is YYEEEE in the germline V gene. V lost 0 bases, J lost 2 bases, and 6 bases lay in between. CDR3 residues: CASSLGTGNQPQHF. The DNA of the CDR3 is TGTGCCAGCAGCTTGGGGACTGGCAATCAGCCCCAGCATTTT. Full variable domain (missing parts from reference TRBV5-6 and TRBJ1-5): DAGVTQSPTHLIKTRGQQVTLRCSPKSGHDTVSWYQQALGQGPQFIFQYYEEEERQRGNFPDRFSGHQFPNYSSELNVNALLLGDSALYLCASSLGTGNQPQHFGDGTRLSIL.